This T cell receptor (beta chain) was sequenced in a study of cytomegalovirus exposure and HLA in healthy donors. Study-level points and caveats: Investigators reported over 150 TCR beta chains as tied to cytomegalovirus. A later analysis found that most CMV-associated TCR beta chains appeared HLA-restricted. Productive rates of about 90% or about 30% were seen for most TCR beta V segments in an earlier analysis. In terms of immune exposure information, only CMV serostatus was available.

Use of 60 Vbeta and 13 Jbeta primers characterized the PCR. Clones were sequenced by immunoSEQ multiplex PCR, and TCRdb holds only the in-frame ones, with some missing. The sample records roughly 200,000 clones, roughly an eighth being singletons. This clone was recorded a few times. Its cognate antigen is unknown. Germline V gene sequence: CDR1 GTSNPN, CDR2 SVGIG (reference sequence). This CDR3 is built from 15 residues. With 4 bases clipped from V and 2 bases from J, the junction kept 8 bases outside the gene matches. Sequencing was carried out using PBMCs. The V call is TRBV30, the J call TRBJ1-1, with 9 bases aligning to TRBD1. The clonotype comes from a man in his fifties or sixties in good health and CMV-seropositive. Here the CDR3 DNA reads TGTGCCTGGACGGGAACGACAGGGGGAAACACTGAAGCTTTCTTT. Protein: CAWTGTTGGNTEAFF.